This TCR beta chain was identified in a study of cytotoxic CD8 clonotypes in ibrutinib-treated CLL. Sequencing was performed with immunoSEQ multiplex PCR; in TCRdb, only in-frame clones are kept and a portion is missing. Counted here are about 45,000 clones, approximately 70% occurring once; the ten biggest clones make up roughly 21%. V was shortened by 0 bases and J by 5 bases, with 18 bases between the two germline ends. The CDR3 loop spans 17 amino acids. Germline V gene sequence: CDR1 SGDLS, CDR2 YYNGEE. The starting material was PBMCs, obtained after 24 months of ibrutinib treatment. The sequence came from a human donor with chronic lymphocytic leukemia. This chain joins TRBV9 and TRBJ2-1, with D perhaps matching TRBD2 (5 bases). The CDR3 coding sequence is TGTGCCAGCAGCGTAGGGCCCCTTACCGGGGTTGACAATGAGCAGTTCTTC. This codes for CASSVGPLTGVDNEQFF.